The 5 T cell receptor beta chains in this list originate from one sample, sequenced in a study of T cells in Graves' hyperthyroidism and ophthalmopathy. It was RNA transcripts that yielded the amplified TCR beta CDR3 regions. TCR CDR3 regions were first amplified by RT-PCR with HTBI primers. A single record per CDR3 protein comes from TCRdb applying MiXCR to the multiplex PCR reads. The data contain 470,000 or so distinct CDR3 sequences, around 20% of them singletons. Material for sequencing was blood. The receptors stem from a man younger than 30 with Graves' hyperthyroidism.

This clonotype was recorded many times. J is TRBJ1-2 and V is TRBV6-1; weak D call: TRBD1 (5 bases). V was pared by 3 bases and J by 3 bases, with 14 bases between. The CDR3 contains 15 residues. Germline V gene sequence: CDR1 MNHNS, CDR2 SASEGT. CDR3 loop: CASSEAQGSYYGYTF. The CDR3 nucleotides are TGTGCCAGCAGTGAGGCGCAGGGTTCCTACTATGGCTACACCTTC.

This clonotype has just a few counts. This sequence joins TRBV12-3 or TRBV12-4 and TRBJ1-1; 7 nucleotides agree with TRBD1. V lost 1 base and J lost 5; bases outside the gene matches: 10. CDR3 length: 16 amino acids. CDR3 bases: TGTGCCAGCAGTTTAGGGCAGGGGGTAAGTGAGACTGAAGCTTTCTTT. This translates into CASSLGQGVSETEAFF.

This clonotype came up many times. The chain links TRBV24-1 to TRBJ1-5; TRBD1 is a possible D gene (5 bases). The V gene's germline CDR1 is KGHDR and CDR2 SFDVKD. CDR3 length: 14 amino acids. The germline V and J ends were trimmed by 3 bases and 5 bases, with 10 bases remaining between them. The CDR3 loop is CATSDPDSYQPQHF. Here the CDR3 DNA reads TGTGCCACCAGTGATCCCGACAGTTATCAGCCCCAGCATTTT.

At least ten counts were recorded for this clonotype. The genes are TRBV6-2 or TRBV6-3 and TRBJ2-7, with D perhaps TRBD1 or TRBD2 (6 bases each). The CDR3 contains 20 residues. The germline V gene encodes CDR1 MNHEY and CDR2 SVGEGT. Deletions cut 2 bases from V and 0 bases from J, with 26 bases between. The chain's CDR3 is CASSYPSVGGAREISYEQYF. The CDR3, as DNA: TGTGCCAGCAGTTACCCTTCGGTCGGGGGCGCCCGGGAAATCTCCTACGAGCAGTACTTC.

This clonotype appeared many times. J is TRBJ1-2 and V is TRBV20-1; unclear D gene. Trimming pared 4 bases from V and 4 bases from J, leaving 16 bases between. The CDR3 covers 14 residues. Germline CDR1 reads DFQATT; CDR2 reads SNEGSKA (reference sequence). The CDR3: CSATLQASTYGYTF. CDR3 DNA sequence: TGCAGTGCTACCCTTCAGGCCTCCACCTATGGCTACACCTTC.